Described below is a single T cell receptor beta chain sequence and its context. Its specificity is not known. This entry is derived from a study of T cells in localized non-small cell lung cancer. Sequencing was performed with immunoSEQ multiplex PCR; in TCRdb, only in-frame clones are kept and a portion is missing. Of about 77,000 clones listed, around 89% are singletons. Germline loops: CDR1 ENHRY, CDR2 SYGVKD. V trimming: 3 bases; J trimming: 6 bases; junction bases outside the gene matches: 5. The CDR3 extends over 14 amino acids. Study conclusions and caveats: There were a median around 57 of the top 100 tumor clones appearing in adjacent lung.

This sequence joins TRBV10-3 and TRBJ1-3; 7 bases fit TRBD1. The clonotype was recovered from a woman aged 40-70 years with stage I squamous cell lung carcinoma. The source material was peripheral blood, sampled before any cancer treatment. CDR3 bases: TGTGCCATCAGTGATTTTGAGGGGGCAAACACCATATATTTT. Its protein product is CAISDFEGANTIYF.